A single sample is the source of the 16 T cell receptor beta chains below, sequenced in a study of cytomegalovirus exposure and HLA in healthy donors. Researchers ran the PCR with 60 Vbeta and 13 Jbeta primers. Assay: immunoSEQ multiplex PCR; the TCRdb copy retains only in-frame clones and omits some. The data show roughly 200,000 clones, almost 85% seen once. Material for sequencing was PBMCs. The source of these receptors is a woman aged 45-65 years in good health and CMV-seronegative.

The chain is built from TRBV4-3 and TRBJ2-5; D is unresolved. TRBJ2-7 explains the end of the DNA better; the J call may be wrong. The length of the CDR3 is 16 residues. Per the germline V gene, CDR1 is LGHNA and CDR2 is YSLEER. CDR3 region: CASSPDITGSVHEQYF. DNA for the CDR3: TGCGCCAGCAGCCCCGATATTACCGGGTCTGTCCACGAGCAGTACTTC.

The chain combines TRBV4-2 with TRBJ2-3, with D perhaps matching TRBD2 (6 bases). V gave up 3 bases and J gave up 0 bases, with 16 bases separating them. This CDR3 is built from 17 residues. CDR1 LGHNA and CDR2 YNFKEQ come from the germline V gene. As DNA, the CDR3 is TGTGCCAGCAGCCAGGCCGGACTACTTAGTAGCACAGATACGCAGTATTTT. Translating it yields CASSQAGLLSSTDTQYF.

J is TRBJ1-4 and V is TRBV9; D remains unclear. Trimming removed 2 bases at V and 0 bases at J, with 5 bases between. The germline V gene encodes CDR1 SGDLS and CDR2 YYNGEE. The CDR3 totals 14 residues. CDR3 sequence (DNA): TGTGCCAGCAGCGTGAGATCAACTAATGAAAAACTGTTTTTT. Translated, it gives CASSVRSTNEKLFF.

In this sample, this clone turned up a few times. The chain is built from TRBV7-3 and TRBJ2-7, with 7 bases lining up with TRBD1. V was pared by 5 bases and J by 5 bases, with 9 bases of the junction left unmatched. Germline V gives CDR1 SGHTA, CDR2 FQGTGA. The CDR3 consists of 14 residues. The CDR3 here is CASSRFPTGDEQYF. The CDR3 DNA reads TGTGCCAGCAGCCGATTCCCTACAGGGGACGAGCAGTACTTC.

This clone was observed a few times. The CDR3 protein is CASGTSLAATIGELFF. The CDR3 DNA reads as TGTGCTAGTGGTACTTCACTAGCGGCCACGATCGGGGAGCTGTTTTTT. The V and J genes are TRBV12-5 and TRBJ2-2; TRBD2 matches 8 bases. Germline V gives CDR1 LGHNT, CDR2 FRNRAP. This CDR3 has 16 amino acids. J gave up 7 bases and V 5 bases, and 12 bases lay outside the gene matches.

The chain uses TRBV5-6 and TRBJ2-7; D might be TRBD2 (6 bases). CDR3 length: 13 residues. Trimming removed 7 bases at V and 5 bases at J, with 16 bases between. The V gene's germline CDR1 is SGHDT and CDR2 YYEEEE. The CDR3 protein is CASLMGGAHEQYF. The CDR3 DNA is TGTGCCAGCCTCATGGGGGGTGCCCACGAGCAGTACTTC.

The chain employs TRBV18 and TRBJ2-7; 8 bases align to TRBD2. The CDR3 length is 15 residues. The trim removed 0 bases at V and 0 bases at J, leaving 1 base unmatched. Looked up from germline, CDR1 is KGHSH and CDR2 is LQKENI. This CDR3 is CASSPPGLGSYEQYF. CDR3 sequence (DNA): TGTGCCAGCTCACCACCGGGACTAGGCTCCTACGAGCAGTACTTC.

The chain is built from TRBV15 and TRBJ2-3; a weak D match, TRBD1 (6 bases). Germline CDR1 LNHNV, CDR2 YYDKDF (reference sequence). V gave up 6 bases and J gave up 5 bases, with 12 bases separating them. The CDR3 runs 13 residues. DNA for the CDR3: TGTGCCACCAGGACAGGCGCAGTAGATACGCAGTATTTT. Residues: CATRTGAVDTQYF.

This sequence joins TRBV6-5 and TRBJ1-1; possibly TRBD1 for D (6 bases). Germline assignment: CDR1 MNHEY and CDR2 SVGAGI. The length of the CDR3 is 13 residues. V gave up 4 bases and J gave up 1 base, with 7 bases separating them. CDR3 nucleotide sequence: TGTGCCAGCAGTTTGACAGGGAACACTGAAGCTTTCTTT. It codes for CASSLTGNTEAFF.

V gene TRBV2 combines with J gene TRBJ2-5; 7 nucleotides align to TRBD2. The germline V gene encodes CDR1 SNHLY and CDR2 FYNNEI. CDR3 length: 17 amino acids. Trimming at V came to 2 bases and at J to 4 bases, leaving 13 bases not matched to a gene. CDR3 bases: TGTGCCAGCAGTGAAAACTTGGGGGGAGGGCCGGGAGAGACCCAGTACTTC. This gives the protein CASSENLGGGPGETQYF.

This clone turned up a few times. The rearrangement uses TRBV4-2 and TRBJ2-7; D gene ambiguous. The germline V gene encodes CDR1 LGHNA and CDR2 YNFKEQ. V shed 0 bases and J shed 0 bases, with 9 bases lying between them. The CDR3 spans 15 residues. Written as DNA, the CDR3 is TGTGCCAGCAGCCAAGATGAGACTGACTCCTACGAGCAGTACTTC. It codes for CASSQDETDSYEQYF.

In DNA, the CDR3 is TGTGCCAGCAGCGCCCGGGACTCCGGGGGTCCCGGGGAGCTGTTTTTT. This gives the protein CASSARDSGGPGELFF. This rearrangement joins TRBV9 to TRBJ2-2; tentatively, D is TRBD2 (6 bases). This CDR3 is built from 16 residues. Looked up from germline, CDR1 is SGDLS and CDR2 is YYNGEE. V was cut by 3 bases and J by 6 bases, with 18 bases left in between. The full variable domain, in which reference TRBV9 and TRBJ2-2 provide the parts outside the CDR3, is DSGVTQTPKHLITATGQRVTLRCSPRSGDLSVYWYQQSLDQGLQFLIQYYNGEERAKGNILERFSAQQFPDLHSELNLSSLELGDSALYFCASSARDSGGPGELFFGEGSRLTVL.

The V and J genes are TRBV5-6 and TRBJ1-1; 7 bases are a match to TRBD1. The CDR3 runs 15 residues. J lost 0 bases, V lost 4 bases, and 6 bases had no gene match. Looked up from germline, CDR1 is SGHDT and CDR2 is YYEEEE. As DNA, the CDR3 is TGTGCCAGCAGCACAAGACAGGGTTTGAACACTGAAGCTTTCTTT. Protein product: CASSTRQGLNTEAFF.

V is TRBV5-8 and J is TRBJ2-3; 8 bases align to TRBD1. V shed 6 bases, J shed 2 bases, and the junction held 8 bases outside the gene matches. Germline CDR1 is SGHTS and CDR2 is YDEGEE. CDR3 length: 15 amino acids. In nucleotides, the CDR3 is TGTGCCAGCAACGGACAGGGTTGGTTCACAGATACGCAGTATTTT. Amino acid sequence: CASNGQGWFTDTQYF.

The rearrangement links TRBV14 to TRBJ2-1, with D tentatively TRBD2 (6 bases). Germline lookup yields CDR1 SGHDN and CDR2 FVKESK. V was cut by 5 bases and J by 5 bases, with 19 bases left in between. The CDR3 is 16 amino acids. The CDR3 protein is CASSNRTGLPNNEQFF. CDR3 nucleotides: TGTGCCAGCAGCAATCGTACGGGACTGCCGAACAATGAGCAGTTCTTC.

This chain joins TRBV7-3 and TRBJ2-1; no firm D call. Germline CDR1 SGHTA, CDR2 FQGTGA. V shed 0 bases and J shed 6 bases, with 12 bases lying between them. CDR3 size: 15 residues. The DNA of the CDR3 is TGTGCCAGCAGCTTAACTGGTGGCCAACGCAATGAGCAGTTCTTC. This translates into CASSLTGGQRNEQFF.